This T cell receptor beta chain was sequenced for a study of OX40 agonist ivuxolimab in advanced cancers. Looking at the study overall: Ivuxolimab was an agonistic, fully human IgG2 monoclonal antibody directed against OX40 (CD134), a costimulatory receptor. Intravenous ivuxolimab was administered to patients every 2 weeks at six dose levels: 0.01, 0.1, 0.3, 1.5, 3 and 10 mg/kg. Of the roughly 52 dose-escalation patients, hepatocellular carcinoma was present in about 20, melanoma in around 15, renal cell carcinoma in 9 and head and neck cancer in 9. In the dose-escalation cohort, 65% to 90% of patients were male, and the mean age was around 60 years, with a range of 23 to 79. Prior anti-PD-1, anti-PD-L1 or anti-CTLA-4 therapy was permitted, and checkpoint inhibitors had been received by roughly two fifths of dose-escalation patients. Partial responses occurred in three dose-escalation patients: two with cutaneous melanoma and one with hepatocellular carcinoma. Peripheral TCRbeta sequencing was intended to test whether TCR sequence diversity was altered and clonal T-cell expansion was caused by ivuxolimab. The paper covers the monotherapy dose-escalation part of the phase I ivuxolimab trial, which included N of about 50 patients. Broad study findings and their caveats: At doses of 0.1 to 3.0 mg/kg, clonal expansion of both CD4+ and CD8+ blood T cells was observed from baseline to week 6. The antigen specificity of the clonally expanded peripheral T cells was not determined. Low levels of normalized T-cell clonal expansion were also seen in some patients who did not respond. In the 0.1-3.0 mg/kg groups, partial responders were among the patients with the lowest normalized peripheral clonal expansion, particularly in CD8+ T cells. After ivuxolimab, expanded clones were on average more numerous among CD8+ T cells than among CD4+ T cells.

Patients with autoimmune disease history or receiving systemic immunosuppression were excluded from the trial. Peripheral blood for TCR sequencing was collected from all dose cohorts at baseline, on cycle 4 day 1, and on cycle 7 day 1. Samples were obtained from an open-label, multicenter, first-in-human phase I dose-escalation trial of ivuxolimab. Adults with locally advanced or metastatic melanoma, renal cell carcinoma, hepatocellular carcinoma or head and neck squamous cell carcinoma were enrolled in the trial. Before TCR sequencing, CD4+ T cells and CD8+ T cells were sorted from peripheral blood as separate populations. Genomic DNA was isolated from the sorted cells so that the TCRbeta CDR3 region could be sequenced. TCRbeta CDR3 regions were sequenced using the immunoSEQ Assay. The immuneACCESS repertoire file appears here via TCRdb, limited to in-frame rearrangements. These files lack a portion of the clones; in checked studies, under half of the deficit traces to unresolved V genes, and the cause of the others is not known. Across this sample there are more than 55,000 clones, with 92% seen only once. The ten largest clones capture 13% of the sample.

Regarding this clone: The specificity of this receptor is unknown. No qualities accompany the bases; no much larger clone lies one base away.

Trimming takes 5 bases from V and 1 base from J, and the germline ends sit 8 bases apart. The germline V gene encodes CDR1 MNHEY and CDR2 SMNVEV (reference sequence). The CDR3, from cysteine to phenylalanine, totals 14 residues. Kept here is only the CDR3 DNA, which spans 42 bases and is read in frame from base 1. The rearrangement joined TRBV27 to TRBJ2-2; the D gene is perhaps TRBD2, on 6 matching bases. The receptor was isolated from an adult with an advanced solid tumor such as melanoma, head and neck, liver or kidney cancer. The sample here was CD4+ or CD8+ T cells sorted from blood, taken in a trial of the OX40 agonist ivuxolimab. The CDR3 is CASSPGRNTGELFF. The base sequence is TGTGCCAGCAGTCCCGGGAGGAACACCGGGGAGCTGTTTTTT.